The clone carrying this TCR beta chain was seen many times. The record originates from a study of spatial heterogeneity in lung cancer. Specified time point: sample taken at primary tumor resection. The input material, whole RNA from tumor, nontumor lung or frozen PBMC, was sequenced unsorted. One entry per CDR3 protein results from TCRdb running MiXCR on the 5' RACE reads. The table shows just over 75,000 distinct CDR3 sequences, with about 8% occurring only once. Trimming took 6 bases from V and 3 from J, leaving 5 bases between them. Per germline, CDR1 MNHEY and CDR2 SVGEGT. The CDR3 is 12 amino acids.

Here the sequenced sample was PBMCs, taken at surgery. The receptor was isolated from a male donor with early-stage non-small cell lung cancer. V is TRBV6-2 or TRBV6-3 and J is TRBJ2-2; no clear D. CDR3 DNA: TGTGCCAGCAGACTACACACCGGGGAGCTGTTTTTT. Residues: CASRLHTGELFF.